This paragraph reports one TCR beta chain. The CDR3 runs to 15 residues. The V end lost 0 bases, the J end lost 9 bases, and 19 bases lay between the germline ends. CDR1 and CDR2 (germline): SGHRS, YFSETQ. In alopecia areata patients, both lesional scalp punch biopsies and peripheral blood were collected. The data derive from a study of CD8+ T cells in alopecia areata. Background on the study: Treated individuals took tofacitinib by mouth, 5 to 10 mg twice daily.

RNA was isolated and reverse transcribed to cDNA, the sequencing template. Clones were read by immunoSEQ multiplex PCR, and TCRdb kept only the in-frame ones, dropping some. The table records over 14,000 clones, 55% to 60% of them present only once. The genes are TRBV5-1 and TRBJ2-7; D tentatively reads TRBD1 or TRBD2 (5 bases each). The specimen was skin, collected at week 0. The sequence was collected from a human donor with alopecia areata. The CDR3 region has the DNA TGCGCCAGCAGCTTGGGGGGAGCCCTCTTGCAGGGGCAGTACTTC. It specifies CASSLGGALLQGQYF.